This T cell receptor beta chain stems from a study of blood T cells in healthy people across ages. The authors isolated at least 6 million PBMCs per sample. Together with a sample-barcoded 5' primer, a J-beta primer mix was included in a second PCR lasting about 7 to 11 cycles. A template-switch adaptor with 12 random nucleotides tagged each cDNA molecule. Via MiXCR, TCRdb re-called the 5' RACE reads, giving one row per CDR3 protein. This table holds some 1.5 million distinct CDR3 sequences, 28% found once. A few counts support this clonotype. The receptor was isolated from a woman in her twenties or thirties in good health. The sample taken for sequencing was blood.

The CDR3 spells CASSLNRNNEQFF. The CDR3 region has the DNA TGCGCCAGCAGCTTAAACAGGAACAATGAGCAGTTCTTC. The rearrangement uses TRBV5-1 and TRBJ2-1; D is possibly TRBD1 (5 bases). Trimming shortened V by 2 bases and J by 5 bases, and 8 bases separated the two germline ends. Germline V gene sequence: CDR1 SGHRS, CDR2 YFSETQ. The CDR3 has 13 residues.